The sequence of this T cell receptor (beta chain) was determined in a study of blood T cell repertoires in COVID-19. Study information: Nucleic acid was either cDNA or gDNA, and it came from T cells, B-cell-depleted T cells, or PBMCs.

Germline lookup yields CDR1 MDHEN and CDR2 SYDVKM. CDR3 length equals 16 residues. After removal of 2 bases from V and 3 bases from J, the junction contained 7 bases not matched to a gene. Original processing notes: Amplified reference gene primers provided the basis for estimating nucleated cell counts. The method was immunoSEQ multiplex PCR; TCRdb's version includes in-frame clones alone and lacks a portion of them. The V and J calls and clone size were taken over from that table, and D and trimming were inferred from the DNA. The sample shows fewer than 250,000 clones, approximately 86% of them seen only once.

The origin of this receptor is a man aged 55 to 70 with acute or convalescent COVID-19. V is TRBV28 and J is TRBJ2-7; TRBD1 aligns across 10 bases. Sequencing was done on a sample of peripheral blood. In nucleotides, the CDR3 is TGTGCCAGCAGTTTAGGATTAGGACAGGGGGGCTACGAGCAGTACTTC. It encodes CASSLGLGQGGYEQYF.